A single TCR beta chain is shown here with its context. Its target is unknown. CDR3 size: 16 residues. Germline V gene lookup returns CDR1 MNHEY and CDR2 SMNVEV (reference sequence). With 5 bases clipped from V and 9 bases from J, the junction kept 10 bases outside the gene matches. This entry belongs to a study of CD8 T cells in ankylosing spondylitis. Study-wide results and limits: Disease-linked clones were reportedly significantly enriched in matched ankylosing spondylitis synovial fluid. In ankylosing spondylitis blood, a motif of eight highly homologous TCR beta variants appeared characteristic.

Quantitative 5'-RACE with molecular barcodes generated TCR beta libraries. From the 5' RACE reads, TCRdb called clonotypes with MiXCR, one entry per CDR3 protein. The sample lists 700,000 or so distinct CDR3 sequences; under 20% were seen once. The sample was blood, either unsorted or a sorted T cell fraction (not recorded which). The receptor comes from a male donor with ankylosing spondylitis. V gene TRBV27 combines with J gene TRBJ2-1, with 13 bases fitting TRBD2. This CDR3 reads CASSGGLAGDPGEQFF. The DNA of the CDR3 is TGTGCCAGCAGTGGCGGACTAGCGGGAGATCCGGGTGAGCAGTTCTTC.